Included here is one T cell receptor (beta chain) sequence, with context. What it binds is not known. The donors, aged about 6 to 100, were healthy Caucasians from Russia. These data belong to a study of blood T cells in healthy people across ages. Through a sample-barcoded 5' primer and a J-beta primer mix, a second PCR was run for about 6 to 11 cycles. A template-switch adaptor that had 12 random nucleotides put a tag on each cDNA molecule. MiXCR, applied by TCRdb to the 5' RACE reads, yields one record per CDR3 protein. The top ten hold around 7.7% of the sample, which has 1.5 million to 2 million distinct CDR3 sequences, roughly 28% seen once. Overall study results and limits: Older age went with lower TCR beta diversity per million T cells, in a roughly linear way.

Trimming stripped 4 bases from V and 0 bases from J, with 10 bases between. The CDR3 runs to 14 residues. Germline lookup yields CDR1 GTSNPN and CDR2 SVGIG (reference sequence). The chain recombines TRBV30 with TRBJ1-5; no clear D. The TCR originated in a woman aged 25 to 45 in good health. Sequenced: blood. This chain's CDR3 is CAWNTGISNQPQHF. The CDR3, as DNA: TGTGCCTGGAATACGGGGATTAGCAATCAGCCCCAGCATTTT.